This T cell receptor beta chain is from a study of graft-versus-host responses after intestinal transplantation (dated by TCRdb to about 2021). Background on the whole study: Recipients received multivisceral, liver-intestinal, or isolated intestinal transplants. All recipients received anti-thymocyte globulin induction followed by maintenance tacrolimus and steroids for around three years. Graft-versus-host and host-versus-graft alloreactive T cell clones were tracked in the graft, circulation and bone marrow after intestinal transplantation using bulk TCR-beta CDR3 sequencing. To identify alloreactive clones, pre-transplant mixed lymphocyte reaction products were sequenced and compared with unstimulated pre-transplant donor and recipient T cells. Of the 20 to 30 intestinal transplant recipients enrolled in the cohort, one of whom was a retransplant, a few patients without pretransplant specimens were excluded. Donor T cell macrochimerism was defined as a peak of at least 4% donor T cells among recipient peripheral blood mononuclear cells. Samples from a few later patients were sequenced in-house on an Illumina MiSeq with MiXCR processing rather than by the commercial service.

Broader findings and caveats from the paper: GvH clones turned up in recipient bone marrow, with some appearing earlier in ileal mucosa or blood, a pattern consistent with an intestinal mucosal origin. Patients with donor T cell macrochimerism had high GvH to HvG T cell clonal ratios in their allografts. Peak levels of circulating GvH clones were associated with declines in HvG clones early after transplant. Conclusions were limited by the relatively low number and heterogeneity of intestinal transplant patients.

The trim is 1 base for V and 1 base for J, with a gap of 4 bases between the germline ends. The CDR3, from cysteine to phenylalanine, totals 13 residues. The DNA shown is the 39-base CDR3, in frame from base 1. The germline V gene (reference sequence) sets CDR1 to LNHNV and CDR2 to YYDKDF. Blood samples were collected up to 4 times in the first month after transplant and then at least monthly when available. A word on this clone: Its target antigen remains unknown. No per-base quality is available; no much larger clone lies one base away.

Library preparation employed the immunoSEQ multiplex PCR assay. For most patients, high-throughput TCR-beta CDR3 sequencing of genomic DNA was performed by Adaptive Biotechnologies. The source study handled its data this way. Adaptive's ImmunoSEQ software supplied the TCR sequencing data for more than 15 patients, while MiXCR and VDJtools were used to process a few other patients. Because the origin of CDR3 nucleotide sequences shared between donor and recipient could not be assigned, those sequences were removed. Alloreactive clones required at least 2-fold expansion over unstimulated cells and minimum CFSE-low frequency of 0.002% (template counts) or 0.001% (read counts). Clones were considered mappable if detected in sequenced pre-transplant spleen, lymph node, or MLR CFSE-low populations of the donor or recipient. The cumulative frequency of alloreactive clones was calculated as a percentage of all sequences, weighted by copy number. TCRdb obtained this table from immuneACCESS and retained in-frame rearrangements with V and J assigned. These tables miss some clones; where compared with another copy, unresolved V genes account for less than half of the shortfall, and the remainder is unexplained. That table supplies the V and J calls and clone size; D and trimming were determined from the DNA. This sample is represented by 77,000 or so clones; 92% of them were singletons. The ten largest account for about 0.67% of the sample.

The sequence came from a human patient who received an intestinal transplant, so some T cells may come from the graft donor. Sample: PBMCs, taken 98 days after intestinal transplantation. The sequence is built from TRBV15 and TRBJ1-1; a confident D gene designation cannot be given. CDR3 loop: CATSRVANTEAFF. The nucleotides are TGTGCCACCAGCAGAGTAGCGAACACTGAAGCTTTCTTT.